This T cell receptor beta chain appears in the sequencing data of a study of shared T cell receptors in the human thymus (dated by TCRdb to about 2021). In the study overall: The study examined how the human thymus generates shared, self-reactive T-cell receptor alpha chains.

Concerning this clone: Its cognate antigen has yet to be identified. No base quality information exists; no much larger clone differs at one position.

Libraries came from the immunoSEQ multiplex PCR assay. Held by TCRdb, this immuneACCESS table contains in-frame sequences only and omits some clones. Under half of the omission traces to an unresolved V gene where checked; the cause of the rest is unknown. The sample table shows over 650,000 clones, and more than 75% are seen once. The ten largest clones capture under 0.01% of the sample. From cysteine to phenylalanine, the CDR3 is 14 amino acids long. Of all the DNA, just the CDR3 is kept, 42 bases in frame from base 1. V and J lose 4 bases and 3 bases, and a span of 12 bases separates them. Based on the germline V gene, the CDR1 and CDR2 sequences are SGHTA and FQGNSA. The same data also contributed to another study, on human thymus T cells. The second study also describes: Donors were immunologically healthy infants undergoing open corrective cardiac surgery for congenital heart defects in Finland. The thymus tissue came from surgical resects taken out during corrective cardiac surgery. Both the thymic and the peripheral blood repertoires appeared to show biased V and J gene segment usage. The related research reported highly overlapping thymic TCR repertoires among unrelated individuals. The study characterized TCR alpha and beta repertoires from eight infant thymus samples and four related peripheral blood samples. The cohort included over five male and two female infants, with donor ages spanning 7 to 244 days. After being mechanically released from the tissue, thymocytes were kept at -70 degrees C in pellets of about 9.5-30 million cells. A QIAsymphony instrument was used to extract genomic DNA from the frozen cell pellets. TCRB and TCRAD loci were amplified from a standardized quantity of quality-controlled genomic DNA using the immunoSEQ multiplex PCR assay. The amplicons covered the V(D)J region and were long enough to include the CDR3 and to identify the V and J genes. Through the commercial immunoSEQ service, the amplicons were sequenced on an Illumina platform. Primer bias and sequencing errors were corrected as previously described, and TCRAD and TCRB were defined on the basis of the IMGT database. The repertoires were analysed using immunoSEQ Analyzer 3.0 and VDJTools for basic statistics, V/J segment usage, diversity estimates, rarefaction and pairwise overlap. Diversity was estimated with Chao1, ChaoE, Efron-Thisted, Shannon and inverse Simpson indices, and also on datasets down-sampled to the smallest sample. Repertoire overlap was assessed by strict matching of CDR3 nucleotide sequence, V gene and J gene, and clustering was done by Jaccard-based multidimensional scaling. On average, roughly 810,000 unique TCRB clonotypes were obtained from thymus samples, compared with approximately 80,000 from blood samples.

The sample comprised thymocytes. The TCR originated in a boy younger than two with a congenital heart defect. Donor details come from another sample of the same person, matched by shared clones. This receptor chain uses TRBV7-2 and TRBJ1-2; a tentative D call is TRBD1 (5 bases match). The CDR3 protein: CASSSLDKDYGYTF. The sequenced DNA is TGTGCCAGCAGCTCCTTGGACAAGGACTATGGCTACACCTTC.